This TCR beta chain was identified during a study of blood T cell repertoires in COVID-19. The overall study: Samples came from the United States, Italy and Spain, spanning acute and convalescent COVID-19. Sources were T cells, B-cell-depleted T cells, or PBMCs; the material itself was cDNA or gDNA.

Those enrolled in Seattle joined during active infection and were followed longitudinally afterward. The junction had 11 bases not matched to a gene; V was cut back by 5 bases and J by 5 bases. The CDR3 sequence is 15 residues long. The V gene's germline CDR1 is KGHSH and CDR2 LQKENI. Sequenced by immunoSEQ multiplex PCR; TCRdb stores in-frame clones only, minus some. The sample lists 150,000 to 190,000 clones, roughly 84% seen once, with more than 7.5% in the top ten. This clonotype was sampled from a woman aged 55-70 years with COVID-19, enrolled during active disease. The chain uses TRBV18 and TRBJ2-5; 7 bases map to TRBD2. Source material: peripheral blood. The CDR3 is CASSDQDRGGETQYF. The CDR3 DNA reads TGTGCCAGCTCAGACCAGGACCGGGGAGGGGAGACCCAGTACTTC.